The entry below describes one T cell receptor beta chain. This specimen comes from a study of blood T cell repertoires in COVID-19. About the research overall: Acute-phase and convalescent COVID-19 samples originated in the United States, Italy and Spain. Sources were T cells, B-cell-depleted T cells, or PBMCs; the material itself was cDNA or gDNA.

In the original workflow: Reference gene primer amplification gave nucleated cell count estimates. Clones were read by immunoSEQ multiplex PCR, and TCRdb kept only the in-frame ones, dropping some. D and trimming come from the DNA, and the V and J calls and clone size come from that table. Of approximately 74,000 clones listed, roughly 90% are singletons. The CDR3 extends over 14 amino acids. V lost 7 bases, J lost 6 bases, and 16 bases lay in between. CDR1 is MNHNY and CDR2 is SVGAGI in the germline V gene (reference sequence). This clonotype was obtained from a woman aged 55-69 years with acute or convalescent COVID-19. Sample: peripheral blood. The chain uses TRBV6-6 and TRBJ2-1, with D maybe TRBD1 (6 bases). Here the CDR3 reads CASNIQGSGNEQFF. In DNA form, the CDR3 reads TGTGCCAGCAATATACAGGGATCGGGCAATGAGCAGTTCTTC.